The sample holds one count of the clone carrying this TCR beta chain. This specimen belongs to a study of blood T cells in healthy people across ages. The V segment lost 4 bases and the J segment 5 bases; nucleotides outside the gene matches: 12. Germline CDR1 and CDR2: SGHNT and YYREEE (reference sequence). The CDR3 sequence is 16 residues long. For the second PCR, which ran for 7 to 11 cycles, a sample-barcoded 5' primer and a J-beta primer mix were used. All cDNA molecules were each tagged by a template-switch adaptor with 12 random nucleotides. The study obtained at least 3 million CDR3-containing paired-end reads from every sample. TCRdb reanalysed the 5' RACE reads using MiXCR and keeps one entry per CDR3 protein. The sample contains 1.5 million to 2 million distinct CDR3 sequences, 49% of which appear only once.

The TCR originated in a woman in her thirties or forties in good health. The specimen was blood. This chain links TRBV5-4 with TRBJ2-5; 9 bases are a match to TRBD1. This CDR3 is CASSPDLGQGGETQYF. The CDR3 DNA reads TGTGCCAGCAGCCCGGACCTGGGACAGGGTGGCGAGACCCAGTACTTC.